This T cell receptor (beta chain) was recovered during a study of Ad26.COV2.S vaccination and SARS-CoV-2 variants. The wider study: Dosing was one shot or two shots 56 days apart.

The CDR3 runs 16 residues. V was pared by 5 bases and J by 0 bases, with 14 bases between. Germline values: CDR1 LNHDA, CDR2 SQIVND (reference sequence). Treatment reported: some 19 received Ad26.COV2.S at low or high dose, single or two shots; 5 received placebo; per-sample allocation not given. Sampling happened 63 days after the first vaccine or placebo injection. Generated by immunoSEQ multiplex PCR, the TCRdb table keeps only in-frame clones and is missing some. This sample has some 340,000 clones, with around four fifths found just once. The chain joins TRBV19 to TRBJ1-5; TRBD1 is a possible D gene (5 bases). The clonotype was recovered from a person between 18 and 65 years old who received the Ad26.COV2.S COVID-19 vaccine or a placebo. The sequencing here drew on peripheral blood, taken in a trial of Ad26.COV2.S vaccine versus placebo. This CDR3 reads CASSPKRTYSNQPQHF. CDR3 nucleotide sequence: TGTGCCAGTAGTCCCAAACGGACATATAGCAATCAGCCCCAGCATTTT.